The 30 T cell receptor beta chains below come from one sample, sequenced in a study of beta chain features in type 1 diabetes. No antigen has been identified for these receptors. The whole isolated RNA underwent reverse transcription, so sequencing captured expressed TCRB transcripts. The assay was immunoSEQ multiplex PCR, and TCRdb's table has in-frame clones only and misses some. The table records about 740,000 clones, about an eighth of them present only once. Study-level results: There was a moderate but significant shortening of TCRB CDR3s in all four CD4+ subsets of Type 1 diabetes patients.

The sequenced material came from naive CD4+ T cells from blood. Source of these receptors: a man aged 18 to 35 with type 1 diabetes.

The sample holds a few counts of this clone. The gene calls are TRBV10-3 and TRBJ1-1; 9 nucleotides align to TRBD1. The V and J ends lost 6 bases and 10 bases, in that order; junction bases with no gene match: 6. Germline values: CDR1 ENHRY, CDR2 SYGVKD. The CDR3 has 12 residues. The CDR3 spells CAISPGTGRAFF. CDR3 in DNA: TGTGCCATCAGCCCCGGGACAGGGAGAGCTTTCTTT.

This clone appeared a few times. The CDR3 spells CASSSGTGTSGNTIYF. CDR3 bases: TGTGCCAGCAGTTCGGGGACAGGTACCTCTGGAAACACCATATATTTT. The chain couples TRBV27 to TRBJ1-3, with TRBD1 identical over 8 bases. After removal of 4 bases from V and 0 bases from J, the junction contained 5 bases not matched to a gene. The CDR3 is made up of 16 amino acids. Per the germline V gene, CDR1 is MNHEY and CDR2 is SMNVEV (reference sequence).

The rearrangement uses TRBV28 and TRBJ2-5, with TRBD2 matching over 8 bases. Per germline, CDR1 MDHEN and CDR2 SYDVKM. The CDR3 is 16 amino acids. Trimming cost V 5 bases and J 5 bases; bases outside gene matches: 13. This chain's CDR3 is CASSTYPGGLIETQYF. The DNA for the CDR3 is TGTGCCAGCAGTACCTACCCGGGGGGGTTGATCGAGACCCAGTACTTC.

The sample holds a few counts of this clone. The chain employs TRBV19 and TRBJ1-5; maybe TRBD1 (6 bases). CDR1 and CDR2 from the germline V gene are LNHDA and SQIVND (reference sequence). With 8 bases removed from V and 4 bases from J, the gap between germline ends came to 18 bases. The CDR3 is made up of 15 amino acids. CDR3 DNA: TGTGCCAGTTCTGCCAGGGGCGCTGGGAATCAGCCCCAGCATTTT. Translating it yields CASSARGAGNQPQHF.

This clone was seen only a few times. The same CDR3 is also encoded by other DNA sequences in this sample. The rearrangement uses TRBV18 and TRBJ1-2; a possible D gene is TRBD1 (6 bases). The germline V and J ends were trimmed by 3 bases and 4 bases, with 9 bases remaining between them. CDR1 KGHSH and CDR2 LQKENI come from the germline V gene. The CDR3 runs to 13 residues. CDR3 protein: CASSPDRSYGYTF. CDR3 nucleotides: TGTGCCAGCTCACCTGACAGGAGCTATGGCTACACCTTC.

The rearrangement joins TRBV25-1 to TRBJ2-7; 7 nucleotides line up with TRBD2. The CDR3 has 14 amino acids. Unmatched junction bases numbered 8, after V lost 2 bases and J lost 7 bases. Germline loops: CDR1 MGHDK, CDR2 SYGVNS. The DNA for the CDR3 is TGTGCCAGCAGTGAACTCAGCGGGGCGGGAGAGCAGTACTTC. It codes for CASSELSGAGEQYF.

In its sample, this clone was seen a few times. The CDR3 coding sequence is TGTGCCAGCAACACAGGGGTATACAATGAGCAGTTCTTC. This codes for CASNTGVYNEQFF. The chain carries TRBV2 and TRBJ2-1, with 7 bases matching TRBD1. V was clipped by 7 bases and J by 4 bases; unmatched bases: 4. CDR3 length: 13 residues. In germline, CDR1 is SNHLY, CDR2 FYNNEI.

This clone was seen just once. The chain has TRBV6-5 and TRBJ1-1; 7 nucleotides match TRBD1. V gave up 6 bases and J gave up 1 base; unmatched junction bases: 5. The CDR3 length is 14 residues. CDR1 is MNHEY and CDR2 is SVGAGI in the germline V gene. This chain's CDR3 is CASSPQGQNTEAFF. In DNA, the CDR3 is TGTGCCAGCAGCCCACAGGGGCAGAACACTGAAGCTTTCTTT.

This clone was observed a few times. This sequence joins TRBV7-2 and TRBJ2-1, with TRBD2 matching 11 bases. Trimming took 6 bases from V and 4 from J; bases not matched to a gene: 8. CDR1 and CDR2 (germline): SGHTA, FQGNSA. This CDR3 is 16 amino acids long. The CDR3 sequence is CASRSSGGTVYNEQFF. The DNA for the CDR3 is TGTGCCAGCAGGTCTAGCGGGGGGACCGTTTACAATGAGCAGTTCTTC. The entire variable domain, with the rest obtained from reference TRBV7-2 and TRBJ2-1, is as follows: GAGVSQSPSNKVTEKGKDVELRCDPISGHTALYWYRQSLGQGLEFLIYFQGNSAPDKSGLPSDRFSAERTGGSVSTLTIQRTQQEDSAVYLCASRSSGGTVYNEQFFGPGTRLTVL.

This clone was recorded a few times. This sequence joins TRBV9 and TRBJ2-1; possibly TRBD1 for D (6 bases). V shed 0 bases and J shed 2 bases, with 12 bases lying between them. CDR1 and CDR2 from the germline V gene are SGDLS and YYNGEE. The CDR3 sequence is 16 residues long. As DNA, the CDR3 is TGTGCCAGCAGCGTAGACCAGGACAGCCCCTACAATGAGCAGTTCTTC. Translation gives CASSVDQDSPYNEQFF. Looking up the rest from reference TRBV9 and TRBJ2-1 gives the full variable domain: DSGVTQTPKHLITATGQRVTLRCSPRSGDLSVYWYQQSLDQGLQFLIQYYNGEERAKGNILERFSAQQFPDLHSELNLSSLELGDSALYFCASSVDQDSPYNEQFFGPGTRLTVL.

V is TRBV11-3 and J is TRBJ2-5; D remains ambiguous. The CDR3 sequence is 13 residues long. Deletions cut 0 bases from V and 1 base from J, with 3 bases between. CDR1 and CDR2 (germline): SGHNT, YENEEA. The CDR3 DNA follows: TGTGCCAGCAGCTTAGATCCCCAAGAGACCCAGTACTTC. Amino acids: CASSLDPQETQYF.

The V gene is TRBV4-1, the J gene TRBJ2-3; TRBD2 aligns across 13 bases. Germline trimming cut 4 bases from V and 6 bases from J; bases unmatched to any gene: 4. Germline loops: CDR1 MGHRA, CDR2 YSYEKL. The CDR3 loop spans 15 amino acids. CDR3: CASSPGLAGEDTQYF. CDR3 bases: TGCGCCAGCAGCCCCGGACTAGCGGGGGAGGATACGCAGTATTTT.

The chain carries TRBV30 and TRBJ2-7; TRBD2 is a possible D gene (5 bases). The ends were cut back, 2 bases at V and 2 bases at J, with 16 bases in the middle. Germline V gene lookup returns CDR1 GTSNPN and CDR2 SVGIG (reference sequence). CDR3 length equals 15 residues. The CDR3 coding sequence is TGTGCCTGGAGTTGGAGGAGCGGTTGGGCCTACGAGCAGTACTTC. This gives the protein CAWSWRSGWAYEQYF. Complete variable domain (other parts from reference TRBV30 and TRBJ2-7): SQTIHQWPATLVQPVGSPLSLECTVEGTSNPNLYWYRQAAGRGLQLLFYSVGIGQISSEVPQNLSASRPQDRQFILSSKKLLLSDSGFYLCAWSWRSGWAYEQYFGPGTRLTVT.

The chain uses TRBV5-1 and TRBJ1-1; D call uncertain. The V gene lost 1 base and the J gene lost 5 bases, with 9 bases spanning the gap. In germline, CDR1 is SGHRS, CDR2 YFSETQ. This CDR3 contains 13 residues. CDR3 in DNA: TGCGCCAGCAGCTTGCATGGAGATACTGAAGCTTTCTTT. Encoded protein: CASSLHGDTEAFF.

This clone was detected many times. The chain is built from TRBV23-1 and TRBJ1-5, with D tentatively TRBD1 (6 bases). TRBV23-1 is assigned to the ORF class and has an uncertain function. V lost 0 bases and J 4 bases, leaving 13 bases between the germline ends. This CDR3 comprises 16 residues. The CDR3 here is CASSQSSRGWNQPQHF. The CDR3 DNA is TGCGCCAGCAGTCAATCGAGCAGGGGATGGAATCAGCCCCAGCATTTT.

This clone has just a few counts. The V call is TRBV2, the J call TRBJ2-3; tentatively, D is TRBD1 (5 bases). V lost 5 bases to trimming and J lost 4 bases, with 10 bases between them. This CDR3 spans 13 amino acids. The germline CDR1 and CDR2 sequences are SNHLY and FYNNEI. The CDR3 sequence is CASSPRESDTQYF. The CDR3 DNA is TGTGCCAGCAGTCCCAGGGAATCAGATACGCAGTATTTT.

This chain connects TRBV10-1 to TRBJ1-4; D is perhaps TRBD1 (6 bases). Germline V gene data show CDR1 as WNHNN and CDR2 as SYGVQD (reference sequence). The CDR3 is made up of 14 amino acids. Trimming shortened V by 6 bases and J by 10 bases, and 18 bases separated the two germline ends. The chain's CDR3 is CASSPRDISGKLFF. The DNA of the CDR3 is TGCGCCAGCAGCCCCCGGGACATCAGTGGAAAACTGTTTTTT.

V usage is TRBV7-9 and J usage is TRBJ1-5; 9 bases agree with TRBD1. With V trimmed by 6 bases and J by 7 bases, 4 bases remained unmatched. Per the germline V gene, CDR1 is SEHNR and CDR2 is FQNEAQ (reference sequence). The CDR3 runs 13 residues. This CDR3 is CASSSQGAQPQHF. In DNA form, the CDR3 reads TGTGCCAGCAGTTCACAGGGGGCACAGCCCCAGCATTTT.

This clone was counted between two and nine times. V is TRBV4-1 and J is TRBJ1-5; D remains unclear. CDR1 and CDR2 from the germline V gene are MGHRA and YSYEKL. This CDR3 region has 15 residues. V was pared by 6 bases and J by 0 bases, with 12 bases between. This chain's CDR3 is CASRFGRNSNQPQHF. CDR3 DNA: TGCGCCAGCAGATTCGGACGGAATAGCAATCAGCCCCAGCATTTT.

The chain employs TRBV6-1 and TRBJ2-3; 13 nucleotides agree with TRBD2. CDR1 and CDR2 from the germline V gene are MNHNS and SASEGT. V trimming: 5 bases; J trimming: 5 bases; junction bases outside the gene matches: 4. The CDR3 contains 15 residues. CDR3 nucleotides: TGTGCCAGCAGTCAACTAGCGGGGGGGCGAGATACGCAGTATTTT. Encoded protein: CASSQLAGGRDTQYF.

The rearrangement links TRBV9 to TRBJ2-3; D remains ambiguous. The CDR3 consists of 15 residues. Germline CDR1 and CDR2: SGDLS and YYNGEE. The V end was cut by 4 bases, the J end by 1 base, with 13 bases between. The CDR3 region has the DNA TGTGCCAGCAGCCCCCTGGCTTCGGGCACAGATACGCAGTATTTT. Translation: CASSPLASGTDTQYF.

On this clone itself: The junction and the germline gene differ at one end; a read error may be behind it. The genes are TRBV30 and TRBJ2-1, with 10 bases fitting TRBD2. Germline V CDR1 and CDR2: GTSNPN, SVGIG (reference sequence). The CDR3 is made up of 12 amino acids. The CDR3 loop reads CAWRGASGGPIF. The DNA of the CDR3 is TGTGCCTGGAGGGGGGCTAGCGGGGGCCCGATCTTC.

The rearrangement joins TRBV4-1 to TRBJ2-3; 9 nucleotides match TRBD2. After removal of 2 bases from V and 2 bases from J, the junction contained 5 bases not matched to a gene. The germline CDR1 and CDR2 sequences are MGHRA and YSYEKL. This CDR3 is built from 16 residues. This chain's CDR3 is CASSQMTSGNTDTQYF. The CDR3 DNA follows: TGCGCCAGCAGCCAAATGACTAGCGGAAACACAGATACGCAGTATTTT.

The sample holds a few counts of this clone. The chain links TRBV7-8 to TRBJ1-1, with 12 bases lining up with TRBD1. The CDR3 covers 13 residues. J gave up 10 bases and V 5 bases, and 5 bases lay outside the gene matches. From germline, CDR1 is SGHVS and CDR2 FQNEAQ. DNA for the CDR3: TGTGCCAGCAGCGCCGGGACAGGGGGCAGAGCTTTCTTT. It codes for CASSAGTGGRAFF.

The count of this clone is one. This rearrangement joins TRBV11-2 to TRBJ2-3; maybe TRBD1 (6 bases). The CDR3 totals 14 residues. Germline V CDR1 and CDR2: SGHAT, FQNNGV. V shed 1 base and J shed 5 bases, with 10 bases lying between them. The chain's CDR3 is CASSLAGTKDTQYF. In nucleotides, the CDR3 is TGTGCCAGCAGCTTAGCGGGGACAAAAGATACGCAGTATTTT.

This clone was found a few times. V gene TRBV29-1 combines with J gene TRBJ2-7, with no clear D. V was shortened by 4 bases and J by 1 base, with 5 bases between the two germline ends. Germline V gives CDR1 SQVTM, CDR2 ANQGSEA. This CDR3 has 11 residues. DNA of the CDR3: TGCAGCGTTGTAACATCCTACGAGCAGTACTTC. It is translated as CSVVTSYEQYF.

This clone appeared a few times. V usage is TRBV5-4 and J usage is TRBJ2-2; 8 bases are shared with TRBD1. V lost 5 bases and J lost 3; bases outside the gene matches: 6. Germline loops: CDR1 SGHNT, CDR2 YYREEE (reference sequence). The CDR3 consists of 15 residues. CDR3 protein: CASRPGGADTGELFF. The CDR3 nucleotides read TGTGCCAGCAGGCCAGGGGGCGCGGACACCGGGGAGCTGTTTTTT.

This chain connects TRBV27 to TRBJ2-7; perhaps TRBD2 as D (6 bases). Between the trimmed V and J ends, which lost 3 bases and 0 bases, there was a span of 12 bases. Germline V CDR1 and CDR2: MNHEY, SMNVEV (reference sequence). This CDR3 has 15 amino acids. The CDR3 spells CASSFQGAGSYEQYF. As DNA, the CDR3 is TGTGCCAGCAGTTTCCAAGGAGCGGGCTCCTACGAGCAGTACTTC.

The V and J genes are TRBV2 and TRBJ1-2; tentatively, D is TRBD1 (6 bases). Trimming removed 5 bases from V and 8 bases from J, with 21 bases in between. CDR1 and CDR2 (germline): SNHLY, FYNNEI. There are 15 residues in the CDR3. The CDR3 reads CASSRGTVAGDGYTF. Here the CDR3 DNA reads TGTGCCAGCAGTCGGGGGACGGTGGCAGGGGACGGCTACACCTTC.

The chain recombines TRBV19 with TRBJ1-1, with 8 bases lining up with TRBD1. CDR3 size: 19 residues. Germline V gives CDR1 LNHDA, CDR2 SQIVND (reference sequence). V dropped 3 bases and J dropped 0; count of bases not matched to a gene: 15. The CDR3 is CASSITYYPTGVLNTEAFF. DNA for the CDR3: TGTGCCAGTAGTATTACGTACTATCCGACAGGGGTTCTGAACACTGAAGCTTTCTTT.